What follows are 14 T cell receptor beta chains derived from one specimen sequenced in a study of T-cell memory formation after mild COVID-19. Each CDR3 protein gets one entry after TCRdb re-called the 5' RACE reads with MiXCR. The data hold hundreds of thousands of distinct CDR3 sequences, with 25% to 30% observed a single time. The sample taken for sequencing was PBMCs or a T cell subset sorted from them (not recorded which). The receptor set was obtained from an adult woman who had mild COVID-19 (a few samples of this study predate the infection). Cell type and time point are not known.

The J gene is TRBJ2-7, the V gene TRBV11-3, with TRBD2 as a possible D gene (6 bases). The CDR3 is 15 residues long. The germline CDR1 and CDR2 sequences are SGHNT and YENEEA. Trimming left V 4 bases short and J 5 bases short, with 18 bases between. The CDR3 sequence is CASSSWDLGGDEQYF. Written as DNA, the CDR3 is TGTGCCAGCAGCTCCTGGGACCTGGGAGGCGACGAGCAGTACTTC. Combining the CDR3 with reference TRBV11-3 and TRBJ2-7 gives the whole variable domain EAGVVQSPRYKIIEKKQPVAFWCNPISGHNTLYWYLQNLGQGPELLIRYENEEAVDDSQLPKDRFSAERLKGVDSTLKIQPAELGDSAVYLCASSSWDLGGDEQYFGPGTRLTVT.

This clonotype came up a few times. This chain uses TRBV6-1 with TRBJ2-6; D unresolved. The V and J ends lost 5 bases and 0 bases respectively, with 11 bases between them. CDR3 length equals 16 residues. In germline, CDR1 is MNHNS, CDR2 SASEGT. The CDR3 DNA sequence: TGTGCCAGCAGTAGCCACACGTCCTCTGGGGCCAACGTCCTGACTTTC. It is translated as CASSSHTSSGANVLTF.

The chain is built from TRBV5-5 and TRBJ1-2; TRBD1 is a possible D gene (6 bases). V dropped 1 base and J dropped 0 bases, with 10 bases sitting between them. The germline CDR1 and CDR2 sequences are SGHKS and YYEKEE (reference sequence). The CDR3 has 15 residues. The CDR3 DNA is TGTGCCAGCAGCTTGTCAGGGGATACTAACTATGGCTACACCTTC. As protein: CASSLSGDTNYGYTF.

The genes are TRBV29-1 and TRBJ2-7; tentatively, D is TRBD1 (5 bases). V gave up 7 bases and J gave up 5 bases, with 15 bases separating them. Germline CDR1 SQVTM, CDR2 ANQGSEA. The CDR3 runs 12 residues. This chain's CDR3 is CSARAGPHEQYF. The CDR3 bases are TGCAGCGCACGGGCAGGGCCCCACGAGCAGTACTTC.

The V and J genes are TRBV5-6 and TRBJ2-3; D unclear. Germline V CDR1 and CDR2: SGHDT, YYEEEE. The germline V and J ends were trimmed by 1 base and 0 bases, with 6 bases remaining between them. The CDR3 covers 14 residues. CDR3 residues: CASSLLDSTDTQYF. The CDR3 nucleotides are TGTGCCAGCAGCTTGCTGGACAGCACAGATACGCAGTATTTT.

This chain joins TRBV12-3 or TRBV12-4 and TRBJ2-7, with unresolved D. The ends were cut back, 3 bases at V and 4 bases at J, with 13 bases in the middle. This CDR3 comprises 14 residues. The CDR3 protein is CASSFGVITYEQYF. The CDR3 coding sequence is TGTGCCAGCAGTTTTGGTGTTATCACGTACGAGCAGTACTTC.

This clonotype was observed a handful of times. The V call is TRBV7-3, the J call TRBJ2-3; D gene unclear. The CDR3 has 15 amino acids. V gave up 0 bases and J gave up 3 bases, with 10 bases separating them. Germline CDR1 and CDR2: SGHTA and FQGTGA. CDR3 sequence reads: CASSLTTGRTDTQYF. CDR3 DNA: TGTGCCAGCAGCTTAACGACGGGTAGAACAGATACGCAGTATTTT.

This clonotype showed up just a few times. DNA of the CDR3: TGTGCCAGCAGTGTTCCGGGACTAGCGGGGGGGGAGCAGTTCTTC. This codes for CASSVPGLAGGEQFF. The chain links TRBV6-6 to TRBJ2-1; the match to TRBD2 covers 16 bases. This CDR3 contains 15 residues. From germline, CDR1 is MNHNY and CDR2 SVGAGI (reference sequence). V gave up 5 bases and J gave up 10 bases; unmatched junction bases: 5.

This clonotype was picked up a small number of times. The chain is built from TRBV20-1 and TRBJ2-3; either TRBD1 or TRBD2 may supply D (6 bases each). CDR3 length equals 15 residues. V was trimmed by 6 bases and J by 10 bases, leaving 26 bases between them. CDR1 is DFQATT and CDR2 is SNEGSKA in the germline V gene (reference sequence). The CDR3 sequence is CSAGEDSLPVRAQYF. The CDR3 coding sequence is TGCAGTGCGGGGGAGGACAGTCTCCCTGTCCGGGCGCAGTATTTT.

This rearrangement joins TRBV27 to TRBJ1-3; D remains unclear. This CDR3 contains 17 residues. Deletions cut 0 bases from V and 0 bases from J, with 12 bases between. Germline CDR1 reads MNHEY; CDR2 reads SMNVEV (reference sequence). The CDR3 here is CASSLSGRLSSGNTIYF. In nucleotides, the CDR3 is TGTGCCAGCAGTTTATCCGGCAGGTTAAGCTCTGGAAACACCATATATTTT.

This chain joins TRBV5-1 and TRBJ1-6; TRBD1 might be the D (5 bases). In germline, CDR1 is SGHRS, CDR2 YFSETQ. Trimming pared 4 bases from V and 7 bases from J, leaving 12 bases between. This CDR3 is 14 amino acids long. The chain's CDR3 is CASSPRWGNSPLHF. The CDR3 bases are TGCGCCAGCAGCCCCCGGTGGGGCAATTCACCCCTCCACTTT. Complete variable domain (other parts from reference TRBV5-1 and TRBJ1-6): KAGVTQTPRYLIKTRGQQVTLSCSPISGHRSVSWYQQTPGQGLQFLFEYFSETQRNKGNFPGRFSGRQFSNSRSEMNVSTLELGDSALYLCASSPRWGNSPLHFGNGTRLTVT.

The chain employs TRBV7-2 and TRBJ2-7; 15 bases agree with TRBD2. The V segment lost 4 bases and the J segment 0 bases; nucleotides outside the gene matches: 7. The CDR3 spans 18 residues. The V gene's germline CDR1 is SGHTA and CDR2 FQGNSA. CDR3 residues: CASSSVPGLAGGSYEQYF. The CDR3 bases are TGTGCCAGCAGCTCTGTCCCGGGACTAGCGGGAGGCTCCTACGAGCAGTACTTC.

The chain's CDR3 is CASSQLTAANTGELFF. The CDR3 region has the DNA TGCGCCAGCAGCCAGTTAACGGCAGCGAACACCGGGGAGCTGTTTTTT. The V gene is TRBV4-1, the J gene TRBJ2-2; D uncertain. V dropped 3 bases and J dropped 0 bases, with 11 bases sitting between them. The germline V gene encodes CDR1 MGHRA and CDR2 YSYEKL. The length of the CDR3 is 16 residues.

This clonotype was recorded many times. The rearrangement links TRBV7-9 to TRBJ2-2; the D gene is possibly TRBD1 (6 bases). Trimming left V 4 bases short and J 0 bases short, with 12 bases between. Germline V gives CDR1 SEHNR, CDR2 FQNEAQ (reference sequence). The CDR3 consists of 16 residues. CDR3 in DNA: TGTGCCAGCAGCTCCCGCAGGGGCCCGAACACCGGGGAGCTGTTTTTT. Translation gives CASSSRRGPNTGELFF.